The 22 T cell receptor beta chains reported below all come from one sample, sequenced in a study of T cells after yellow fever vaccination. One entry per CDR3 protein results from TCRdb running MiXCR on the 5' RACE reads. The sample has around 46,000 distinct CDR3 sequences; almost 7% are singletons. Sequencing was performed on CD8+ T cells not binding an NS4B(214-222) dextramer, sorted from PBMCs, taken 45 days after the yellow fever booster vaccination. Every receptor here comes from a man under 40 who received the YFV17D yellow fever vaccine.

This clonotype was observed at least ten times. The chain joins TRBV28 to TRBJ1-2; 9 positions match TRBD1. The trim removed 5 bases at V and 2 bases at J, leaving 6 bases unmatched. The germline gives CDR1 MDHEN, CDR2 SYDVKM. This CDR3 has 15 residues. CDR3 DNA sequence: TGTGCCAGCAGTGGGACAGGGAAGGCGAACTATGGCTACACCTTC. Protein sequence: CASSGTGKANYGYTF.

This clonotype was recorded many times. This chain connects TRBV20-1 to TRBJ1-1, with 7 bases aligning to TRBD1. V shed 5 bases and J 7 bases; nucleotides not matched to a gene: 7. Germline CDR1 reads DFQATT; CDR2 reads SNEGSKA (reference sequence). The length of the CDR3 is 12 residues. This chain's CDR3 is CSAPSGTVEAFF. CDR3 nucleotides: TGCAGTGCTCCCTCCGGGACAGTTGAAGCTTTCTTT.

At least ten counts were recorded for this clonotype. The rearrangement joins TRBV25-1 to TRBJ2-3; 8 bases match TRBD2. The CDR3 is 18 residues long. J gave up 9 bases and V 3 bases, and 20 bases lay outside the gene matches. Germline CDR1 and CDR2: MGHDK and SYGVNS. CDR3 in amino acids: CASSEAGLGGPPGGTQYF. DNA of the CDR3: TGTGCCAGCAGTGAGGCGGGACTAGGCGGCCCGCCCGGAGGAACGCAGTATTTT. Together with reference TRBV25-1 and TRBJ2-3, the CDR3 gives the full variable domain: EADIYQTPRYLVIGTGKKITLECSQTMGHDKMYWYQQDPGMELHLIHYSYGVNSTEKGDLSSESTVSRIRTEHFPLTLESARPSHTSQYLCASSEAGLGGPPGGTQYFGPGTRLTVL.

This clonotype was recorded at least ten times. The CDR3 here is CASRRASETQYF. The CDR3 DNA reads TGTGCCAGCAGGAGGGCCAGTGAGACCCAGTACTTC. The rearrangement joins TRBV6-2 or TRBV6-3 to TRBJ2-5, with D possibly being TRBD2 (5 bases). The germline V gene encodes CDR1 MNHEY and CDR2 SVGEGT. This CDR3 comprises 12 residues. V lost 6 bases, J lost 5 bases, and 10 bases lay in between.

In this sample, this clonotype turned up many times. The chain is built from TRBV15 and TRBJ2-7; D tentatively fits TRBD1 or TRBD2 (5 bases each). The CDR3 is 14 residues long. V was cut by 6 bases and J by 1 base, with 13 bases left in between. The germline V gene has CDR1 LNHNV and CDR2 YYDKDF (reference sequence). Written as DNA, the CDR3 is TGTGCCACCAGAGACCGGGGCTCATCCTACGAGCAGTACTTC. This encodes CATRDRGSSYEQYF.

This clonotype was counted many times. V gene TRBV4-3 combines with J gene TRBJ2-7, with D tentatively TRBD1 (6 bases). The CDR3 loop spans 14 amino acids. The ends were cut back, 3 bases at V and 7 bases at J, with 16 bases in the middle. Germline values: CDR1 LGHNA, CDR2 YSLEER. In nucleotides, the CDR3 is TGCGCCAGCAGCCAGGGGGCAGCGGTGGGGGAGCAGTACTTC. As protein: CASSQGAAVGEQYF.

There are many counts of this clonotype. The V call is TRBV6-2 or TRBV6-3, the J call TRBJ2-3; 14 positions agree with TRBD2. This CDR3 has 19 residues. Germline CDR1 and CDR2: MNHEY and SVGEGT. With 0 bases clipped from V and 5 bases from J, the junction kept 10 bases outside the gene matches. As DNA, the CDR3 is TGTGCCAGCAGTTACTCGAACCCCGGGACTAGCGGGAGAAGAGATACGCAGTATTTT. Encoded protein: CASSYSNPGTSGRRDTQYF.

This clonotype was counted ten times or more. This chain links TRBV3-1 with TRBJ2-7; maybe TRBD2 (6 bases). The CDR3 covers 15 residues. The V end was cut by 4 bases, the J end by 0 bases, with 13 bases between. CDR1 and CDR2 (germline): LGHDT, YNNKEL (reference sequence). CDR3 in DNA: TGTGCCAGCAGCCCGACGGGGGTGTTCTCCTACGAGCAGTACTTC. Translated: CASSPTGVFSYEQYF.

As to this clonotype: A much larger clone is a single base away; this may be a read error. The V gene is TRBV7-9, the J gene TRBJ1-2; no firm D call. Germline V lookup: CDR1 SEHNR, CDR2 FQNEAQ (reference sequence). Trimming cost V 1 base and J 2 bases, with 11 bases left between them. This CDR3 comprises 15 residues. CDR3 in amino acids: CASSLEVGENYGYTF. CDR3 in DNA: TGTGCCAGCAGCTTAGAGGTCGGGGAAAACTATGGCTACACCTTC.

This clonotype was seen at least ten times. CDR3 DNA: TGTGCCAGCAGCTTAGAAAGCCAGCGGAGAGACAATGAGCAGTTCTTC. The encoded protein is CASSLESQRRDNEQFF. The gene calls are TRBV7-9 and TRBJ2-1; perhaps TRBD2 as D (5 bases). V lost 1 base to trimming and J lost 5 bases, with 15 bases between them. This CDR3 has 16 amino acids. The germline V gene has CDR1 SEHNR and CDR2 FQNEAQ (reference sequence).

This clonotype has at least ten counts. This rearrangement joins TRBV27 to TRBJ2-3; 10 bases match TRBD2. Germline CDR1 MNHEY, CDR2 SMNVEV (reference sequence). V dropped 6 bases and J dropped 3; count of bases not matched to a gene: 15. The CDR3 has 18 amino acids. This CDR3 reads CASSRKGVTSGITDTQYF. The CDR3 coding sequence is TGTGCCAGCAGCCGAAAGGGGGTTACTAGCGGGATAACAGATACGCAGTATTTT.

The J gene is TRBJ2-7, the V gene TRBV19; TRBD2 agrees at 7 bases. The CDR3 is made up of 13 amino acids. V lost 3 bases to trimming and J lost 7 bases; unmatched junction nucleotides: 6. The V gene's germline CDR1 is LNHDA and CDR2 SQIVND (reference sequence). CDR3 in amino acids: CASSIAGVNEQYF. In DNA form, the CDR3 reads TGTGCCAGTAGTATCGCGGGAGTGAATGAGCAGTACTTC.

This clonotype was counted only a few times. V usage is TRBV6-1 and J usage is TRBJ2-7; 7 bases line up with TRBD1. Germline V gives CDR1 MNHNS, CDR2 SASEGT. J gave up 1 base and V 7 bases, and 10 bases lay outside the gene matches. The CDR3 has 15 residues. CDR3 nucleotide sequence: TGTGCCAGCACCGATAACAGGGGTAAATCCTACGAGCAGTACTTC. Protein: CASTDNRGKSYEQYF.

At least ten counts were recorded for this clonotype. V is TRBV24-1 and J is TRBJ2-1; 10 nucleotides match TRBD2. Per the germline V gene, CDR1 is KGHDR and CDR2 is SFDVKD. V was pared by 2 bases and J by 8 bases, with 8 bases of the junction left unmatched. The CDR3 sequence is 16 residues long. CDR3 nucleotides: TGTGCCACCAGTGATTACCGGGCTAGCGGGAGTCATGAGCAGTTCTTC. Translating gives CATSDYRASGSHEQFF.

This clonotype was detected ten times or more. V and J are TRBV6-5 and TRBJ2-6, with 8 bases fitting TRBD1. There are 13 residues in the CDR3. CDR1 is MNHEY, CDR2 SVGAGI, per germline. With V trimmed by 5 bases and J by 9 bases, 3 bases remained unmatched. The CDR3 spells CASSHGTGNVLTF. DNA of the CDR3: TGTGCCAGCAGTCATGGGACAGGCAACGTCCTGACTTTC.

This clonotype was observed at least ten times. V gene TRBV10-3 combines with J gene TRBJ2-2, with D maybe TRBD2 (6 bases). The CDR3 sequence is 14 residues long. V lost 4 bases, J lost 7 bases, and 13 bases lay in between. Germline V lookup: CDR1 ENHRY, CDR2 SYGVKD. In DNA form, the CDR3 reads TGTGCCATCAGTGGTCCGGGAGCGGGCGGGGAGCTGTTTTTT. It is translated as CAISGPGAGGELFF.

This clonotype was picked up many times. The chain is built from TRBV6-2 or TRBV6-3 and TRBJ2-7; 12 bases line up with TRBD2. Germline assignment: CDR1 MNHEY and CDR2 SVGEGT. Unmatched junction bases numbered 22, after V lost 5 bases and J lost 2 bases. This CDR3 is 21 amino acids long. The CDR3 is CASSPTGTARLAGALTYEQYF. For the CDR3, the DNA is TGTGCCAGCAGTCCTACCGGGACGGCAAGACTAGCGGGAGCCCTCACCTACGAGCAGTACTTC.

This clonotype was observed many times. The CDR3 spells CSVADYRTGELFF. Written as DNA, the CDR3 is TGCAGCGTTGCTGACTATCGAACCGGGGAGCTGTTTTTT. The genes are TRBV29-1 and TRBJ2-2, with TRBD2 as a possible D gene (5 bases). The CDR3 length is 13 residues. Germline V gene data show CDR1 as SQVTM and CDR2 as ANQGSEA. V shed 4 bases and J shed 5 bases, with 11 bases lying between them.

For this clonotype: Since a much larger clone is just one base distant, this may be a read error. The chain joins TRBV6-6 to TRBJ2-5; D gene ambiguous. Germline CDR1 reads MNHNY; CDR2 reads SVGAGI (reference sequence). This CDR3 contains 12 residues. The V end lost 2 bases, the J end lost 5 bases, and 6 bases lay between the germline ends. The CDR3 loop is CASSYLHETQYF. In nucleotides, the CDR3 is TGTGCCAGCAGTTACCTCCACGAGACCCAGTACTTC.

This clonotype was picked up many times. The chain is built from TRBV3-1 and TRBJ2-7, with no clear D. CDR3 length: 16 residues. Trimming removed 0 bases from V and 2 bases from J, with 14 bases in between. Germline V gives CDR1 LGHDT, CDR2 YNNKEL (reference sequence). The CDR3, as DNA: TGTGCCAGCAGCCAAGATTTCGGGTTCCAGACCTACGAGCAGTACTTC. Translated: CASSQDFGFQTYEQYF.

This clonotype has ten or more counts. The rearrangement links TRBV7-9 to TRBJ2-5, with D possibly TRBD2 on 5 matching bases. CDR1 and CDR2 (germline): SEHNR, FQNEAQ (reference sequence). V shed 5 bases and J shed 3 bases, with 13 bases lying between them. The length of the CDR3 is 14 residues. For the CDR3, the DNA is TGTGCCAGCAGCCCAAGGAGGCGGGAAGAGACCCAGTACTTC. Protein product: CASSPRRREETQYF.

This clonotype was seen at least ten times. The chain carries TRBV6-5 and TRBJ2-1; 10 bases line up with TRBD2. Per germline, CDR1 MNHEY and CDR2 SVGAGI. The CDR3 consists of 12 residues. J gave up 8 bases and V 6 bases, and 1 base lay outside the gene matches. CDR3 DNA sequence: TGTGCCAGCAGCCTAGCGGGAGATGAGCAGTTCTTC. Amino acids: CASSLAGDEQFF.